The rows below give T cell receptor beta chains drawn from one sample of a study of blood T cell repertoires in COVID-19. Measured with immunoSEQ multiplex PCR; TCRdb has only the in-frame clones, and not every one. Here the sample spans some 200,000 clones, around 84% being singletons. Specimen: peripheral blood. These receptors were obtained from a man in his forties or fifties who had recovered from COVID-19. Each CDR3 is given with its conserved first and last residue. The order of the fields is J gene, D gene, V gene, CDR3 protein. A D gene is named only where the DNA matches it firmly.

TRBJ1-5	-	TRBV11-2	CASSQLDQPQHF
TRBJ2-5	-	TRBV19	CASSRRGLGETQYF
TRBJ1-1	-	TRBV6-5	CASSPTDRSPEAFF
TRBJ1-1	-	TRBV28	CASSFGGGRRTEAFF
TRBJ1-5	TRBD1	TRBV28	CASSSPGQGSNQPQHF
TRBJ1-5	-	TRBV5-1	CASSPGNGNQPQHF
TRBJ1-5	TRBD1	TRBV10-2	CASSRTGVNQPQHF
TRBJ2-1	-	TRBV28	CASRPHSNNEQFF
TRBJ2-5	TRBD2	TRBV24-1	CATSDWTSGSGETQYF
TRBJ1-5	-	TRBV27	CASSLSSYSNQPQHF
TRBJ1-5	-	TRBV9	CASSPRGGGNQPQHF
TRBJ2-1	TRBD1	TRBV30	CAWRGQGIPYNEQFF
TRBJ2-3	-	TRBV10-1	CASSGAGFPDTQYF
TRBJ2-1	-	TRBV11-2	CASSLVPGVRNEQFF
TRBJ2-7	-	TRBV21-1	CASSKSRYEDRRDGRYEQYF
TRBJ2-7	TRBD2	TRBV3-1/TRBV3-2	CASSQTTSGTFGEQYF
TRBJ2-7	-	TRBV28	CASSYRVYEQYF
TRBJ1-2	TRBD1	TRBV27	CAAKRGRLDGYTF
TRBJ2-7	-	TRBV28	CASSFLDSSYEQYF
TRBJ1-1	TRBD1	TRBV7-9	CASSPYRGMNTEAFF
TRBJ1-5	TRBD1	TRBV30	CAWRSTGGRGNQPQHF
TRBJ2-1	TRBD2	TRBV5-6	CASSLDFPGLAGVGDEQFF
TRBJ2-7	TRBD2	TRBV5-1	CASSLFGSGFSYEQYF
TRBJ1-1	-	TRBV18	CASSKEFLAFF
TRBJ2-2	TRBD1	TRBV10-3	CAISEPGQGITGELFF
TRBJ2-3	-	TRBV10-3	CAISTKAATSTDTQYF
TRBJ2-5	-	TRBV10-3	CAISAIRETQYF
TRBJ1-5	-	TRBV18	CASSPAQGSNQPQHF
TRBJ1-1	-	TRBV19	CASSPGVGGTSILWGTEAFF
TRBJ2-1	-	TRBV10-2	CASRLAGSYNEQFF
TRBJ2-2	TRBD1	TRBV19	CASSIWRGGANTGELFF
TRBJ2-5	-	TRBV9	CASSVGQQETQYF
TRBJ2-7	-	TRBV19	CASSQGWEQYF
TRBJ2-1	TRBD2	TRBV5-1	CASSLTSGTRSYNEQFF
TRBJ2-5	TRBD2	TRBV15	CATSGAGEAETQYF
TRBJ2-2	-	TRBV6-5	CASRKAVGGSGELFF
TRBJ2-1	TRBD1	TRBV6-5	CAIRPGTGAGEQFF
TRBJ1-3	-	TRBV19	CASSTVTAGNTIYF
TRBJ2-5	TRBD2	TRBV5-1	CASSLATSGSRETQYF
TRBJ1-2	-	TRBV30	CAWSVRGQPANYGYTF
TRBJ2-1	TRBD2	TRBV28	CASSLPPGTSGTEQFF
TRBJ2-6	-	TRBV28	CASEGGGANVLTF
TRBJ2-7	-	TRBV28	CASRTYRDIHEQYF
TRBJ2-5	TRBD1	TRBV28	CASSPSGTGGLETQYF
TRBJ2-7	-	TRBV11-3	CASSSRGNYEQYF
TRBJ2-2	TRBD2	TRBV6-5	CASRQAGINTGELFF
TRBJ2-1	-	TRBV14	CASSRSSYNEQFF
TRBJ2-3	TRBD2	TRBV5-4	CASSAGSLAGLADTQYF
TRBJ1-2	-	TRBV9	CASSVGAGANYGYTF
TRBJ2-4	TRBD2	TRBV7-9	CASSPPGGAPQNIQYF
TRBJ2-7	TRBD2	TRBV7-9	CASSPTGTTYEQYF
TRBJ2-7	TRBD2	TRBV3-1/TRBV3-2	CASSPSSGSLSYEQYF
TRBJ1-6	-	TRBV28	CASSFGHVGSPLHF
TRBJ2-3	TRBD2	TRBV19	CASSIGTSGIADTQYF
TRBJ2-5	TRBD1	TRBV12-3/TRBV12-4	CASSSGQGRWEYF
TRBJ1-1	-	TRBV5-1	CASSQDSLNTEAFF
TRBJ2-7	-	TRBV10-2	CASSGLLGPSLYKQYF
TRBJ2-3	-	TRBV29-1	CSVVFRPASTDTQYF
TRBJ2-1	TRBD2	TRBV2	CASKLAGASSYNEQFF